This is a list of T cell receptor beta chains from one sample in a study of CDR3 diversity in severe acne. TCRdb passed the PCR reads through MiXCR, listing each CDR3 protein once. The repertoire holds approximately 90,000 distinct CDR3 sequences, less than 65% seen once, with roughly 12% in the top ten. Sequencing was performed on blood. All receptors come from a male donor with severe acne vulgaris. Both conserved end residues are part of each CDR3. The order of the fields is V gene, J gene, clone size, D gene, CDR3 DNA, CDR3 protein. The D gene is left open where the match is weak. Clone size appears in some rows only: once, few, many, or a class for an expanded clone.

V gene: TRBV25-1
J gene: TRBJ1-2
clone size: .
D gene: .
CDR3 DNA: TGTGCCAGCAGCCAAGAGGGCAGGGCGCGGGGCTACACCTTC
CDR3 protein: CASSQEGRARGYTF

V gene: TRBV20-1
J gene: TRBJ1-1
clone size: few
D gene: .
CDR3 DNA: TGCAGTGCAGTGGGCCGGGTGAACACTGAAGCTTTCTTT
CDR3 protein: CSAVGRVNTEAFF

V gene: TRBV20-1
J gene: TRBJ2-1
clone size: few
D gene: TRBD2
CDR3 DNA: TGCAGCAGGACTAGCGGGAGGGTCTATGAGCAGTTCTTC
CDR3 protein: CSRTSGRVYEQFF

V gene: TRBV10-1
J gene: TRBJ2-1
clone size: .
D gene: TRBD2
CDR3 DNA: TGCGCCAGCAGAGGGGGGGGGACTAGCGGGACCAATGAGCAGTTCTTC
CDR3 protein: CASRGGGTSGTNEQFF

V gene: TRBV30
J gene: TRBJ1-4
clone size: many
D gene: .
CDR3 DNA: TGTGCCTGGAGTGTAAGGGAAAAACTGTTTTTT
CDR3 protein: CAWSVREKLFF

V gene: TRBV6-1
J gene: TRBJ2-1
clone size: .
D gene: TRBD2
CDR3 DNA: TGTGCCAGCAGTGCTCTAGCGGCCTCCTACAATGAGCAGCTCTTC
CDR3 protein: CASSALAASYNEQLF

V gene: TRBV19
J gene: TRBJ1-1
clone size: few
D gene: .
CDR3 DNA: TGTGCCAGTAGTATTACGGCAGGGGTGAACACTGAAGCTTTCTTT
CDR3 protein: CASSITAGVNTEAFF

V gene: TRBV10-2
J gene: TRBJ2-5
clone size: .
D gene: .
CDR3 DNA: TGTGCCAGCGCGGACAGCCAAGAGACCCAGTACTTC
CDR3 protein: CASADSQETQYF

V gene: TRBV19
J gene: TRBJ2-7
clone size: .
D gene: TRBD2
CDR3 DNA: TGTGCCAGTAGGCCGCCGGGACTAGCGGGAGGTACCTCCTACGAGCAGTACTTC
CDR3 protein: CASRPPGLAGGTSYEQYF

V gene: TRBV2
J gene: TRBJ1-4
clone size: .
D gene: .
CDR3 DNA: TGTGCCAGCAGCGGACAGCCTGGGGAAAAACTGTTTTTT
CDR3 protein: CASSGQPGEKLFF

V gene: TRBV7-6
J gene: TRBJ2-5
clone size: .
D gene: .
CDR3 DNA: TGTGTCAGCAGCTTAGCTGGGGCCCAGAGGGAGACCCAGTACTTC
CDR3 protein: CVSSLAGAQRETQYF

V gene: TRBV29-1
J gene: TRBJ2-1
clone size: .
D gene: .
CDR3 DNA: TGCAGCCCCGGGTGGGGGAGCTCCCACAATGAGCAGTTCTTC
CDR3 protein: CSPGWGSSHNEQFF

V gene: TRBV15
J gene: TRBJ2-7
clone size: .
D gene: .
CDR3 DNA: TGTGCCACAAGCGGGTCCAGCACCTACGAGCAGTACTTC
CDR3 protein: CATSGSSTYEQYF

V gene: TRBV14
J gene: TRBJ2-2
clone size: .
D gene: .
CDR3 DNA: TGTGCCAGCAGCCAAGAACGGTACACCGGGGAGCTGTTTTTT
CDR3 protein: CASSQERYTGELFF

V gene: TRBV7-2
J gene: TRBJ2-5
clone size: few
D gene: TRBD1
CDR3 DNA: TGTGCCAGCAGCCTACTGGGACAGGGGGGAGAGACCCAGTACTTC
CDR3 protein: CASSLLGQGGETQYF